A selection of T cell receptor beta chains follows, all from one sample in a study of CD8 T cells in Susac syndrome. One entry per CDR3 protein, called by TCRdb with MiXCR from the immunoSEQ multiplex PCR reads. The data contain about 130,000 distinct CDR3 sequences, roughly 89% of them singletons. Sequencing used CD8+ T cells from PBMCs. These receptors were obtained from a human donor with multiple sclerosis. CDR3s include the opening cysteine and the closing phenylalanine or tryptophan. A D gene is named only where the DNA matches it firmly. A row's size may be missing; if present it is once, few, many or a size class.

d_gene: -; abundance: -; v_gene: TRBV6-1; j_gene: TRBJ1-2; CDR3nt: TGTGCCAGCAGTGAAGAGGGACTCCCCCACTATGGCTACACCTTC; CDR3aa: CASSEEGLPHYGYTF
d_gene: -; abundance: -; v_gene: TRBV28; j_gene: TRBJ2-1; CDR3nt: TGTGCCAGCAGTTTATCCCTGGGCGGAAGTGAGCAGTTCTTC; CDR3aa: CASSLSLGGSEQFF
d_gene: -; abundance: -; v_gene: TRBV27; j_gene: TRBJ1-2; CDR3nt: TGTGCCAGCAGTCCCCCGGGGTTCAACTATGGCTACACCTTC; CDR3aa: CASSPPGFNYGYTF
d_gene: -; abundance: -; v_gene: TRBV6-4; j_gene: TRBJ1-2; CDR3nt: TGTGCCAGCAGTGTCGATGGCTACACCTTC; CDR3aa: CASSVDGYTF
d_gene: -; abundance: -; v_gene: TRBV4-3; j_gene: TRBJ1-2; CDR3nt: TGCGCCAGCAGCGACGGTGGGTGGGTGGCCAACTATGGCTACACCTTC; CDR3aa: CASSDGGWVANYGYTF
d_gene: -; abundance: once; v_gene: TRBV7-9; j_gene: TRBJ2-1; CDR3nt: TGTGCCGGGCTGAGGGGATGGGACAATGAGCAGTTCTTC; CDR3aa: CAGLRGWDNEQFF
d_gene: TRBD2; abundance: -; v_gene: TRBV9; j_gene: TRBJ2-7; CDR3nt: TGTGCCAGCAGCGTCCAGGGACTAGCGGGAGTTAACGAGCAGTACTTC; CDR3aa: CASSVQGLAGVNEQYF
d_gene: -; abundance: -; v_gene: TRBV6-5; j_gene: TRBJ2-2; CDR3nt: TGTGCCAGCAGTTACGAGTCGGCGAACACCGGGGAGCTGTTTTTT; CDR3aa: CASSYESANTGELFF
d_gene: -; abundance: -; v_gene: TRBV20-1; j_gene: TRBJ2-2; CDR3nt: TGCAGTGCCGAGGAAGGGCTGGTTTCCGGGGAGCTGTTTTTT; CDR3aa: CSAEEGLVSGELFF
d_gene: -; abundance: -; v_gene: TRBV11-2; j_gene: TRBJ1-1; CDR3nt: TGTGCCAGCAGCTCCTTGGCTTCACGGGAAGCTTTCTTT; CDR3aa: CASSSLASREAFF
d_gene: -; abundance: -; v_gene: TRBV5-1; j_gene: TRBJ2-2; CDR3nt: TGCGCCAGCAGCTTGGCGGCTAACACCGGGGAGCTGTTTTTT; CDR3aa: CASSLAANTGELFF
d_gene: -; abundance: -; v_gene: TRBV15; j_gene: TRBJ2-1; CDR3nt: TGTGCCACCAGCAGAGATCGGCTATTGGATGAGCAGTTCTTC; CDR3aa: CATSRDRLLDEQFF
d_gene: TRBD2; abundance: -; v_gene: TRBV20-1; j_gene: TRBJ2-1; CDR3nt: TGCAGTGTCCTTAGCGGGAGAGTCACCTACAATGAGCAGTTCTTC; CDR3aa: CSVLSGRVTYNEQFF
d_gene: -; abundance: -; v_gene: TRBV6-2/TRBV6-3; j_gene: TRBJ1-1; CDR3nt: TGTGCCAGCAGTTACAGCTCCCAGAACACTGAAGCTTTCTTT; CDR3aa: CASSYSSQNTEAFF
d_gene: -; abundance: few; v_gene: TRBV2; j_gene: TRBJ2-1; CDR3nt: TGTGCCACCTCCCAAGTAGCCTACAATGAGCAGTTCTTC; CDR3aa: CATSQVAYNEQFF
d_gene: -; abundance: -; v_gene: TRBV19; j_gene: TRBJ2-1; CDR3nt: TGTGCCAGTAGTATTATTCCAGGCAACTCTTACAATGAGCAGTTCTTC; CDR3aa: CASSIIPGNSYNEQFF
d_gene: -; abundance: -; v_gene: TRBV10-1; j_gene: TRBJ2-2; CDR3nt: TGCGCCAGCTGGGGGGGGCTTACCGGGGAGCTGTTTTTT; CDR3aa: CASWGGLTGELFF
d_gene: -; abundance: -; v_gene: TRBV7-9; j_gene: TRBJ2-1; CDR3nt: TGTGCCAGCATCCAGTACAATGAGCAGTTCTTC; CDR3aa: CASIQYNEQFF
d_gene: TRBD2; abundance: -; v_gene: TRBV27; j_gene: TRBJ2-7; CDR3nt: TGTGCCAGCAGTTTCGCTAGCGGGACAATCGACGAGCAGTACTTC; CDR3aa: CASSFASGTIDEQYF
d_gene: -; abundance: -; v_gene: TRBV7-6; j_gene: TRBJ2-7; CDR3nt: TGTGCCAGCAGCCCTGGATCAGTCGGAACCTACGAGCAGTACTTC; CDR3aa: CASSPGSVGTYEQYF
d_gene: TRBD1; abundance: -; v_gene: TRBV12-3/TRBV12-4; j_gene: TRBJ2-5; CDR3nt: TGTGCCAGCAGTCCGCCGACAGGGCTCCAAGAGACCCAGTACTTC; CDR3aa: CASSPPTGLQETQYF
d_gene: TRBD1; abundance: -; v_gene: TRBV28; j_gene: TRBJ2-7; CDR3nt: TGTGCCAGCAGGGACGTGGAGACAGGGGACTCCTACGAGCAGTACTTC; CDR3aa: CASRDVETGDSYEQYF
d_gene: -; abundance: -; v_gene: TRBV29-1; j_gene: TRBJ2-7; CDR3nt: TGCAGCGTTGAAAAGGGGAGCTCCTACGAGCAGTACTTC; CDR3aa: CSVEKGSSYEQYF
d_gene: -; abundance: -; v_gene: TRBV1; j_gene: TRBJ1-1; CDR3nt: TGCACCAGCACCAACTTCTCGACAGTTGAAGCTTTCTTT; CDR3aa: CTSTNFSTVEAFF
d_gene: -; abundance: -; v_gene: TRBV11-2; j_gene: TRBJ2-5; CDR3nt: TGTGCCAGCAGCTCCCCGGGTGGGGGCAGGGCTATAACGGAAGAGACCCAGTACTTC; CDR3aa: CASSSPGGGRAITEETQYF
d_gene: TRBD2; abundance: few; v_gene: TRBV27; j_gene: TRBJ2-7; CDR3nt: TGTGCCAGCAGTTTTGGACTAGCGTCGTCCTACGAGCAGTACTTC; CDR3aa: CASSFGLASSYEQYF
d_gene: -; abundance: -; v_gene: TRBV6-2/TRBV6-3; j_gene: TRBJ2-4; CDR3nt: TGTGCCAGCAGTTACGAGGGATTGTTAACCAAAAACATTCAGTACTTC; CDR3aa: CASSYEGLLTKNIQYF
d_gene: -; abundance: -; v_gene: TRBV6-1; j_gene: TRBJ2-1; CDR3nt: TGTGCCAGCAGCGAGAGACAGGACTACAATGAGCAGTTCTTC; CDR3aa: CASSERQDYNEQFF
d_gene: -; abundance: -; v_gene: TRBV4-1; j_gene: TRBJ1-1; CDR3nt: TGCGCCAGCAGCCAAGGACAGCTACAAGCTTTCTTT; CDR3aa: CASSQGQLQAFF
d_gene: -; abundance: few; v_gene: TRBV6-2/TRBV6-3; j_gene: TRBJ1-1; CDR3nt: TGTGCCAGCAGTGTGGCCACTGAAGCTTTCTTT; CDR3aa: CASSVATEAFF
d_gene: -; abundance: -; v_gene: TRBV5-1; j_gene: TRBJ1-1; CDR3nt: TGCGCCAGCAGCTTGGCCGGTGGGGTGATGAACACTGAAGCTTTCTTT; CDR3aa: CASSLAGGVMNTEAFF
d_gene: -; abundance: -; v_gene: TRBV6-2/TRBV6-3; j_gene: TRBJ2-1; CDR3nt: TGTGCCAGCAGTTACGCGGGAAGGAGTAGTTACAATGAGCAGTTCTTC; CDR3aa: CASSYAGRSSYNEQFF
d_gene: -; abundance: -; v_gene: TRBV5-6; j_gene: TRBJ2-1; CDR3nt: TGTGCCAGCAGCTTGGGGGAGGATTACAATGAGCAGTTCTTC; CDR3aa: CASSLGEDYNEQFF
d_gene: -; abundance: -; v_gene: TRBV2; j_gene: TRBJ1-5; CDR3nt: TGTGCCAGCAGTGTTTCTGGGACACCGAATCAGCCCCAGCATTTT; CDR3aa: CASSVSGTPNQPQHF
d_gene: -; abundance: -; v_gene: TRBV10-2; j_gene: TRBJ1-1; CDR3nt: TGCGCCAGCGGCTCTCCGGGAGCTTTCTTT; CDR3aa: CASGSPGAFF
d_gene: -; abundance: once; v_gene: TRBV30; j_gene: TRBJ1-1; CDR3nt: TGTGCCTGGCTCCCTTTCTTTTCCGGGGGCACTGAAGCTTTCTTT; CDR3aa: CAWLPFFSGGTEAFF
d_gene: -; abundance: -; v_gene: TRBV3-1; j_gene: TRBJ2-7; CDR3nt: TGTGCCAGCAGCCCCTCTATAGCTGTGACCTACGAGCAGTACTTC; CDR3aa: CASSPSIAVTYEQYF
d_gene: -; abundance: -; v_gene: TRBV2; j_gene: TRBJ2-1; CDR3nt: TGTGCCAGCACCCCCAGCGGTTATAACAATGAGCAGTTCTTC; CDR3aa: CASTPSGYNNEQFF
d_gene: -; abundance: -; v_gene: TRBV7-8; j_gene: TRBJ1-1; CDR3nt: TGTGCCAGCAGCCCCCGCGCGGGACAAATAGTCACTGAAGCTTTCTTT; CDR3aa: CASSPRAGQIVTEAFF
d_gene: -; abundance: -; v_gene: TRBV28; j_gene: TRBJ2-7; CDR3nt: TGTGCCAGCAGTTTACTGAGCTCATCGAGCGGGCAGTACTTC; CDR3aa: CASSLLSSSSGQYF
d_gene: -; abundance: -; v_gene: TRBV4-1; j_gene: TRBJ1-1; CDR3nt: TGCGCCAGCAGTCGCAGGGTGGCTGGCGACACTGAAGTTTTCTTT; CDR3aa: CASSRRVAGDTEVFF
d_gene: TRBD1; abundance: -; v_gene: TRBV29-1; j_gene: TRBJ2-7; CDR3nt: TGCAGCGTTGAAGGACAGGGGCGAGAATACGAGCAGTACTTC; CDR3aa: CSVEGQGREYEQYF
d_gene: -; abundance: -; v_gene: TRBV13; j_gene: TRBJ2-7; CDR3nt: TGTGCCAGCAGCTCCGGGACGGTTTCCTACGAGCAGTACTTC; CDR3aa: CASSSGTVSYEQYF
d_gene: -; abundance: -; v_gene: TRBV19; j_gene: TRBJ1-1; CDR3nt: TGTGCCAGTAGTATTTCGAGGACTGAAGCTTTCTTT; CDR3aa: CASSISRTEAFF
d_gene: -; abundance: -; v_gene: TRBV6-5; j_gene: TRBJ2-7; CDR3nt: TGTGCCAGCAGTCTACAAAGGGGTGTACACGAGCAGTACTTC; CDR3aa: CASSLQRGVHEQYF
d_gene: -; abundance: -; v_gene: TRBV15; j_gene: TRBJ1-1; CDR3nt: TGTGCCACGAGCGGGGGCACGGGCACTGAAGCTTTCTTT; CDR3aa: CATSGGTGTEAFF
d_gene: -; abundance: -; v_gene: TRBV20-1; j_gene: TRBJ2-3; CDR3nt: TGCAGTGCTAGAGATTGGTACTCGCAACATTATACGCAGTATTTT; CDR3aa: CSARDWYSQHYTQYF
d_gene: -; abundance: -; v_gene: TRBV12-3/TRBV12-4; j_gene: TRBJ2-7; CDR3nt: TGTGCCAGCAGCTGGGGACGGCAGGGCTACGAGCAGTACTTC; CDR3aa: CASSWGRQGYEQYF
d_gene: -; abundance: -; v_gene: TRBV28; j_gene: TRBJ1-5; CDR3nt: TGTGCCAGCAGTTTTTCAGGGAGTCAGCCCCAGCATTTT; CDR3aa: CASSFSGSQPQHF
d_gene: -; abundance: -; v_gene: TRBV3-1; j_gene: TRBJ1-2; CDR3nt: TGTGCCAGCAGCCAAGCACCTCAGGGTGTGTTTGGCTATGGCTACACCTTC; CDR3aa: CASSQAPQGVFGYGYTF
d_gene: -; abundance: -; v_gene: TRBV19; j_gene: TRBJ2-5; CDR3nt: TGTGCCACCGAAGGGGAAGGGGGTGATGAGACCCAGTACTTC; CDR3aa: CATEGEGGDETQYF
d_gene: -; abundance: -; v_gene: TRBV25-1; j_gene: TRBJ1-2; CDR3nt: TGTGCCAGCAGCGAAGGGGGATTTGATGGCTACACCTTC; CDR3aa: CASSEGGFDGYTF
d_gene: TRBD1; abundance: -; v_gene: TRBV24-1; j_gene: TRBJ2-1; CDR3nt: TGTGCCACCAGTGAAACCGGGACAGGGGTCCGAAATGAGCAGTTCTTC; CDR3aa: CATSETGTGVRNEQFF